This T cell receptor beta chain is drawn from a study of post-analysis software for immune sequencing data (dated by TCRdb to about 2015). Notes on the research overall: Relapsing-remitting, secondary progressive and progressive-relapsing multiple sclerosis were recorded as disease courses, and subtype annotation was lacking for some patients. A subset of samples was prepared in parallel using single-end sample barcoding, then pooled and co-amplified after Illumina adapter ligation. The patient repertoires were compared against approximately ten previously published healthy control repertoires obtained from donors aged about 6 to 26 years.

Notes on this clonotype: It has no known antigen specificity. Qualities for individual bases were not recorded, and no much larger clone is one base off.

What the study reported, not specific to this receptor: Compared with controls, multiple sclerosis patients had significantly lower normalized Chao1 diversity, a finding suggesting substantial peripheral T-cell clonal expansion. The multiple sclerosis patient group was slightly younger than the control group. Strong co-clustering of samples prepared in the same batch was shown by direct clustering with F measure, prompting a batch-effect correction.

The method was PCR. The sequencer listed for this sample is Illumina HiSeq 2500. To reduce PCR and sequencing biases, unique molecular identifiers were incorporated into the TCR beta cDNA libraries. Approximately 500,000 cDNA molecules were obtained per 1 to 10 million input T cells, so each molecule approximated one T cell. Patient libraries were prepared and sequenced with the same protocol used for the earlier healthy control dataset. Within a given batch, samples were prepared together, multiplexed and sequenced on the same HiSeq lane. The study's processing was this. Raw barcoded reads were processed with MIGEC, and single-read molecular identifier groups were discarded before consensus assembly and CDR3 extraction. Clonotype tables were post-analysed with VDJtools, and diversity was normalized by down-sampling all datasets to the smallest sample size. In repertoire overlap clustering, CDR3 amino acid sequences, but not nucleotide sequences, were matched to correct batch-related cross-sample contamination. The raw public reads went through TCRdb reprocessing: fastp at Q25, MiXCR clone calling, in-frame beta chains kept. Entries are consolidated by CDR3 protein sequence, retaining the most common genes and DNA. The V and J calls here are based on TCRdb, not the publication. The sample records hundreds of thousands of distinct CDR3 sequences, 59% of which are singletons. 11% of the sample belongs to the ten largest clones.

To demonstrate the VDJtools post-analysis software, TCR beta repertoires were profiled from the peripheral blood of about 13 young patients with multiple sclerosis. The multiple sclerosis patients were children and adolescents ranging in age from about 6 to 17 years. The TCR sequence derives from a girl between 2 and 10 years old with multiple sclerosis. What was sequenced was blood.

The CDR3 is CASSLTATVQNIQYF. The sequence in DNA is TGTGCCAGCAGCTTGACCGCGACAGTGCAAAACATTCAGTACTTC. The chain was built from TRBV7-9 and TRBJ2-4, and possibly TRBD1, on 5 matching bases. Including the terminal cysteine and phenylalanine, the CDR3 comprises 15 residues. Only the CDR3 DNA stays, 45 bases, in frame from base 1. A distance of 14 bases separates the germline ends of V and J, which lose 3 bases and 5 bases respectively. The germline V gene encodes CDR1 SEHNR and CDR2 FQNEAQ (reference sequence).